Listed below are T cell receptor beta chains from one sample, sequenced in a study of T cell changes during pregnancy in multiple sclerosis. The assay was immunoSEQ multiplex PCR, and TCRdb's table has in-frame clones only and misses some. The profile shows about 58,000 clones, about 90% of them singletons. The sequencing here drew on CD4+ T cells from peripheral blood mononuclear cells, taken after pregnancy. The source is a female donor in good health, enrolled as a control in a pregnancy study. Both conserved end residues are part of each CDR3. The D gene is left open where the match is weak.

d_gene | v_gene | CDR3aa
TRBD1 | TRBV5-4 | CASTGTGLYGYTF
TRBD1 | TRBV2 | CATVSGTGSYVAYGYTF
. | TRBV7-9 | CASSLGSGDNSPLHF
TRBD1 | TRBV18 | CASSPGTGLSYEQYF
TRBD2 | TRBV11-3 | CASSPPRLGGGRETQYF
. | TRBV6-5 | CASRSGGSGNTIYF
. | TRBV30 | CAWSVGGSYNSPLHF
TRBD1 | TRBV7-9 | CASSSPDRAGNTIYF
TRBD1 | TRBV19 | CASSINRGQGENEQFF
. | TRBV7-9 | CASSLTLGSGANVLTF
TRBD2 | TRBV4-2 | CASSPRSSGGSDTQYF